This paragraph covers one T cell receptor beta chain sequence. The assay was immunoSEQ multiplex PCR, and TCRdb's table has in-frame clones only and misses some. The table has tens of thousands of clones, 90% to 95% seen once; the top ten hold around 2.2%. This specimen belongs to a study of T cell changes during pregnancy in multiple sclerosis. Germline V gene sequence: CDR1 MRHNA, CDR2 SNTAGT. CDR3 length: 13 amino acids. With 3 bases removed from V and 7 bases from J, the gap between germline ends came to 9 bases. This TCR was recovered from a female donor in good health, enrolled as a control in a pregnancy study. The gene calls are TRBV6-4 and TRBJ2-2; a weak D match, TRBD2 (5 bases). Sequenced material: peripheral blood, taken in the second trimester of pregnancy. The CDR3 DNA is TGTGCCAGCAGTGATACCGGGGACGGGGAGCTGTTTTTT. This encodes CASSDTGDGELFF.